In its sample, the clone carrying this T cell receptor beta chain was seen many times. Its antigen is still unknown. This entry is derived from a study of T-cell memory formation after mild COVID-19. General study findings and limits: In pre-infection memory, a portion of responding clones appeared, which suggested that cross-reactive memory joined. Clones shrinking between day 15 and 85 showed a balanced CD4/CD8 split, and those that grew later tilted toward CD4+. Mainly CM and EM harbored the contracting CD4+ clones; mainly EMRA harbored the CD8+ ones.

TCRdb used MiXCR to reprocess the 5' RACE reads, holding one entry per CDR3 protein. Here the sample spans about 350,000 distinct CDR3 sequences, approximately 14% being singletons. The receptor's source is a man between 18 and 29 years old who had mild COVID-19 (a few samples of this study predate the infection). Cell type and time point are not known. Sequenced input: PBMCs or a T cell subset sorted from them (not recorded which).

CDR3: CASSQGGRQGQETQYF. For the CDR3, the DNA is TGCGCCAGCAGCCAAGGGGGACGGCAGGGCCAAGAGACCCAGTACTTC. V is TRBV4-3 and J is TRBJ2-5; the D gene could be TRBD1 or TRBD2 (5 bases each). The CDR3 runs to 16 residues. Trimming pared 1 base from V and 1 base from J, leaving 13 bases between. Germline-derived CDR1 and CDR2 are LGHNA and YSLEER.